The 21 T cell receptor beta chains below were found in one sample sequenced in a study of T cell clonality in common variable immunodeficiency. TCRdb's table, derived via immunoSEQ multiplex PCR, lists solely in-frame clones and lacks some. The sample contains tens of thousands of clones, none of them singletons. Sequencing input: peripheral blood mononuclear cells. The receptor source for this set is a person aged 18-69 years in good health.

In its sample, this clone was seen many times. The read stops 3 residues short of the end of the CDR3; the missing end is completed from the germline J gene. The V gene is TRBV19, the J gene TRBJ2-6, with TRBD1 identical over 8 bases. Germline CDR1 reads LNHDA; CDR2 reads SQIVND (reference sequence). J was trimmed by 4 bases and V by 6 bases; bases with no gene match: 11. This CDR3 is 17 amino acids long. CDR3: CASRFGTGLLGANVLTF. CDR3 DNA (partial): TGTGCCAGTAGATTCGGGACAGGCTTGCTCGGGGCCAACGTC.

This clone was seen many times. CDR3 protein: CASSLEGHNEQFF. The sequenced CDR3 bases are TGCGCCAGCAGCTTGGAGGGGCACAATGAG. V and J are TRBV5-1 and TRBJ2-1, with a possible D match to TRBD1 (5 bases). With the read ending 3 residues before the CDR3 end, the germline J gene is used to fill in that end. Per the germline V gene, CDR1 is SGHRS and CDR2 is YFSETQ. CDR3 length: 13 residues. V lost 0 bases and J 5 bases, leaving 6 bases between the germline ends.

This clone was detected a few times. The sequenced fragment ends 3 residues before the CDR3 boundary, so the rest is inferred from the germline J gene. V usage is TRBV7-9 and J usage is TRBJ2-7; 12 bases are shared with TRBD1. The CDR3 spans 14 residues. The V segment lost 4 bases and the J segment 5 bases; nucleotides outside the gene matches: 3. Germline CDR1 and CDR2: SEHNR and FQNEAQ (reference sequence). The sequenced part of the CDR3 DNA is TGTGCCAGCAGCTCGGGACAGGGGGCCCACGAG. Translating gives CASSSGQGAHE. The whole CDR3 reads CASSSGQGAHEQYF. Full variable domain (rest looked up from reference TRBV7-9 and TRBJ2-7): DTGVSQNPRHKITKRGQNVTFRCDPISEHNRLYWYRQTLGQGPEFLTYFQNEAQLEKSRLLSDRFSAERPKGSFSTLEIQRTEQGDSAMYLCASSSGQGAHEQYFGPGTRLTVT.

This clone was seen at least ten times. The missing CDR3 end, 3 residues past where the read stops, is filled in from the germline J gene. The rearrangement links TRBV7-9 to TRBJ1-5, with 9 positions matching TRBD1. There are 15 residues in the CDR3. V shed 1 base, J shed 4 bases, and the junction held 2 bases outside the gene matches. Per germline, CDR1 SEHNR and CDR2 FQNEAQ (reference sequence). CDR3 protein: CASSLGTGANQPQHF. Incomplete CDR3 DNA: TGTGCCAGCAGCTTAGGGACAGGGGCTAATCAGCCC.

As for this clone: The read finishes 3 residues shy of the CDR3 end, and the germline J gene is used to complete it. The chain has TRBV11-2 and TRBJ2-7; a weak D match, TRBD1 (6 bases). Germline V lookup: CDR1 SGHAT, CDR2 FQNNGV. This CDR3 has 14 residues. V was pared by 0 bases and J by 4 bases, with 10 bases between. The CDR3 loop reads CASSLDWGPYEQYF. The part of the CDR3 DNA that was read is TGTGCCAGCAGCTTAGACTGGGGGCCGTACGAG.

About this clone itself: Coverage ceases 3 residues before the CDR3 finishes, and the germline J gene fills in the end. The V call is TRBV2, the J call TRBJ1-2; possible D gene TRBD1, 5 bases. CDR1 is SNHLY, CDR2 FYNNEI, per germline. V was pared by 7 bases and J by 6 bases, with 15 bases between. CDR3 length equals 13 residues. CDR3 DNA, as far as it was read: TGTGCCAGCAAAGGAGACCAGGGTAATGGC. This codes for CASKGDQGNG. The complete CDR3 reads CASKGDQGNGYTF.

This clone has a count of ten or more. The CDR3 end falls 3 residues outside the read, so it is completed with the germline J gene. V is TRBV2 and J is TRBJ1-6, with 8 bases identical to TRBD1. Germline V gene sequence: CDR1 SNHLY, CDR2 FYNNEI. The V segment lost 3 bases and the J segment 9 bases; nucleotides outside the gene matches: 7. The CDR3 is 15 amino acids. CDR3 DNA, as far as it was read: TGTGCCAGCAGTGATGCAGGGGGCATGGGTTCACCC. Protein sequence: CASSDAGGMGSP. The whole CDR3 sequence reads CASSDAGGMGSPLHF.

This clone was picked up many times. The CDR3 goes on 3 residues after the read ends, and that part is filled in from the germline J gene. J is TRBJ1-5 and V is TRBV20-1; 7 positions agree with TRBD1. Trimming took 1 base from V and 8 from J; bases not matched to a gene: 8. The germline gives CDR1 DFQATT, CDR2 SNEGSKA (reference sequence). The CDR3 consists of 14 residues. CDR3 DNA (partial): TGCAGTGCTAGAGGGAAGGGGGCTAGGGAGCCC. Translated, it gives CSARGKGAREP. The CDR3, in full, reads CSARGKGAREPQHF.

This clone was seen repeatedly, ten times or more. The read ends 3 residues shy of where the CDR3 ends; the end is completed using the germline J gene. The chain employs TRBV30 and TRBJ2-5, with 8 bases fitting TRBD2. Germline CDR1 is GTSNPN and CDR2 is SVGIG (reference sequence). The CDR3 consists of 14 residues. V lost 1 base and J lost 5; bases outside the gene matches: 6. Partial CDR3 DNA: TGTGCCTGGAGTGGGACTAGCATGAGGGAGACC. As protein: CAWSGTSMRET. The entire CDR3 sequence reads CAWSGTSMRETQYF.

This clone turned up a few times. At one end, the junction sequence differs from germline, possibly due to a read error. The read is 3 residues too short to cover the CDR3 end, so that end is filled in from the germline J gene. Other DNA sequences of this sample code for an identical CDR3. The genes are TRBV7-9 and TRBJ1-6; tentatively, D is TRBD1 (5 bases). CDR1 and CDR2 (germline): SEHNR, FQNEAQ (reference sequence). This CDR3 contains 15 residues. The covered CDR3 bases are TGCGCCAGCAGCTCCGGAGGGGTTTCAGGGCCACCC. It is translated as CASSSGGVSGPP. The whole CDR3 sequence is CASSSGGVSGPPLHF.

At least ten counts were recorded for this clone. Read sequence stops 3 residues before the CDR3 end, and the germline J gene provides the missing end. The chain is built from TRBV20-1 and TRBJ2-3; D is perhaps TRBD2 (6 bases). Germline loops: CDR1 DFQATT, CDR2 SNEGSKA (reference sequence). Trimming shortened V by 5 bases and J by 0 bases, and 15 bases separated the two germline ends. The CDR3 consists of 15 residues. CDR3 DNA, as far as it was read: TGCAGTGCTGGAAATAGCGGCACTAGCACAGATACG. Protein: CSAGNSGTSTDT. The full CDR3 sequence reads CSAGNSGTSTDTQYF.

The sample holds many counts of this clone. The read ends 3 residues shy of where the CDR3 ends; the end is completed using the germline J gene. This chain connects TRBV6-2 or TRBV6-3 to TRBJ2-2; D not resolved. Germline V lookup: CDR1 MNHEY, CDR2 SVGEGT. V shed 5 bases and J shed 4 bases, with 11 bases lying between them. This CDR3 region has 14 residues. The CDR3 bases that were read are TGTGCCAGCAGTACCAGTTTACGCACCGGGGAG. Protein sequence: CASSTSLRTGE. The whole CDR3 sequence is CASSTSLRTGELFF.

The sample holds many counts of this clone. Read coverage stops 3 residues before the CDR3 terminus; the germline J gene supplies the remainder. This chain links TRBV7-2 with TRBJ2-7; 7 bases fit TRBD1. The germline V gene encodes CDR1 SGHTA and CDR2 FQGNSA. CDR3 length: 13 amino acids. V gave up 5 bases and J gave up 6 bases; unmatched junction bases: 7. The CDR3 DNA, read in part, is TGTGCCAGCAGCATTGGACAGGTCCGCGAG. This gives the protein CASSIGQVRE. The complete CDR3 reads CASSIGQVREQYF.

Of note for this clone: Read sequence stops 3 residues before the CDR3 end, and the germline J gene provides the missing end. The rearrangement uses TRBV7-9 and TRBJ1-1, with a possible D match to TRBD1 (6 bases). With 5 bases removed from V and 6 bases from J, the gap between germline ends came to 19 bases. The V gene's germline CDR1 is SEHNR and CDR2 FQNEAQ (reference sequence). This CDR3 is 15 amino acids long. Incomplete CDR3 DNA: TGTGCCAGCAGCCCCCCCTCGACAGGCGCACCTGAA. This gives the protein CASSPPSTGAPE. The full CDR3 is CASSPPSTGAPEAFF.

This clone was observed at least ten times. The sequence runs out 3 residues before the end of the CDR3; the remainder is reconstructed from the germline J gene. This specimen includes other DNA sequences encoding the same CDR3. The V and J genes are TRBV29-1 and TRBJ2-5, with D tentatively TRBD1 (6 bases). The V end lost 1 base, the J end lost 4 bases, and 10 bases lay between the germline ends. This CDR3 is 13 amino acids long. From germline, CDR1 is SQVTM and CDR2 ANQGSEA. The CDR3 loop reads CSVEARGRETQYF. The sequenced part of the CDR3 DNA is TGCAGCGTTGAAGCCAGGGGTAGAGAGACC.

This clone showed up many times. The read falls 3 residues short of the CDR3 end, and the missing part is taken from the germline J gene. The chain is built from TRBV5-1 and TRBJ1-1, with no clear D. Trimming took 0 bases from V and 6 from J, leaving 12 bases between them. This CDR3 has 14 amino acids. Germline V gene lookup returns CDR1 SGHRS and CDR2 YFSETQ. CDR3: CASSLGAPRAEAFF. Partial CDR3 DNA: TGCGCCAGCAGCTTGGGGGCCCCAAGAGCTGAA. Drawing the rest from reference TRBV5-1 and TRBJ1-1, the complete variable domain is KAGVTQTPRYLIKTRGQQVTLSCSPISGHRSVSWYQQTPGQGLQFLFEYFSETQRNKGNFPGRFSGRQFSNSRSEMNVSTLELGDSALYLCASSLGAPRAEAFFGQGTRLTVV.

This clone was counted at least ten times. The CDR3 extends 3 residues past the end of the read, so its final part is completed from the germline J gene. This rearrangement joins TRBV18 to TRBJ2-2; TRBD2 agrees at 8 bases. J was trimmed by 4 bases and V by 2 bases; bases with no gene match: 0. Germline V gene data show CDR1 as KGHSH and CDR2 as LQKENI. The CDR3 covers 14 residues. The CDR3 here is CASSPAGGTGELFF. The CDR3 DNA, read in part, is TGTGCCAGCTCACCAGCGGGGGGCACCGGGGAG. Full variable domain (outside the CDR3, taken from reference TRBV18 and TRBJ2-2): NAGVMQNPRHLVRRRGQEARLRCSPMKGHSHVYWYRQLPEEGLKFMVYLQKENIIDESGMPKERFSAEFPKEGPSILRIQQVVRGDSAAYFCASSPAGGTGELFFGEGSRLTVL.

At least ten counts were recorded for this clone. The read finishes 3 residues shy of the CDR3 end, and the germline J gene is used to complete it. V usage is TRBV9 and J usage is TRBJ2-7; 8 positions agree with TRBD2. J was trimmed by 2 bases and V by 1 base; bases with no gene match: 2. The CDR3 sequence is 14 residues long. The germline V gene has CDR1 SGDLS and CDR2 YYNGEE. The CDR3 DNA, read in part, is TGTGCCAGCAGCGTAATCGGGGGGGCCTACGAG. Its protein is CASSVIGGAYE. The full CDR3 reads CASSVIGGAYEQYF.

In this sample, this clone turned up many times. Coverage ceases 3 residues before the CDR3 finishes, and the germline J gene fills in the end. This CDR3 is also generated by other DNA sequences in the sample. This chain uses TRBV19 with TRBJ1-5, with 10 nucleotides matching TRBD1. The CDR3 sequence is 15 residues long. The junction had 5 bases not matched to a gene; V was cut back by 5 bases and J by 4 bases. CDR1 and CDR2 from the germline V gene are LNHDA and SQIVND (reference sequence). The sequenced part of the CDR3 DNA is TGTGCCAGTAGTCCCGACAGGGGGCTGAATCAGCCC. This gives the protein CASSPDRGLNQP. From start to end, the CDR3 is CASSPDRGLNQPQHF.

In its sample, this clone was seen many times. The read halts 3 residues ahead of the CDR3 end, with the missing end drawn from the germline J gene. The V and J genes are TRBV5-1 and TRBJ1-1, with D possibly being TRBD1 (5 bases). Trimming left V 5 bases short and J 4 bases short, with 9 bases between. CDR1 SGHRS and CDR2 YFSETQ come from the germline V gene. The CDR3 runs 12 residues. The CDR3 bases that were read are TGCGCCAGCAGACACGACAGCACTGAA. It yields the protein CASRHDSTE. The entire CDR3 is CASRHDSTEAFF.

This clone was seen at least ten times. The read terminates 3 residues before the CDR3 end, so the remaining end is supplied by the germline J gene. J is TRBJ2-1 and V is TRBV20-1, with D perhaps matching TRBD2 (5 bases). The germline V and J ends were trimmed by 6 bases and 6 bases, with 15 bases remaining between them. Germline CDR1 and CDR2: DFQATT and SNEGSKA (reference sequence). The CDR3 extends over 13 amino acids. The CDR3 is CSALFFSANEQFF. The sequenced CDR3 bases are TGCAGTGCCCTCTTCTTTAGCGCCAATGAG.